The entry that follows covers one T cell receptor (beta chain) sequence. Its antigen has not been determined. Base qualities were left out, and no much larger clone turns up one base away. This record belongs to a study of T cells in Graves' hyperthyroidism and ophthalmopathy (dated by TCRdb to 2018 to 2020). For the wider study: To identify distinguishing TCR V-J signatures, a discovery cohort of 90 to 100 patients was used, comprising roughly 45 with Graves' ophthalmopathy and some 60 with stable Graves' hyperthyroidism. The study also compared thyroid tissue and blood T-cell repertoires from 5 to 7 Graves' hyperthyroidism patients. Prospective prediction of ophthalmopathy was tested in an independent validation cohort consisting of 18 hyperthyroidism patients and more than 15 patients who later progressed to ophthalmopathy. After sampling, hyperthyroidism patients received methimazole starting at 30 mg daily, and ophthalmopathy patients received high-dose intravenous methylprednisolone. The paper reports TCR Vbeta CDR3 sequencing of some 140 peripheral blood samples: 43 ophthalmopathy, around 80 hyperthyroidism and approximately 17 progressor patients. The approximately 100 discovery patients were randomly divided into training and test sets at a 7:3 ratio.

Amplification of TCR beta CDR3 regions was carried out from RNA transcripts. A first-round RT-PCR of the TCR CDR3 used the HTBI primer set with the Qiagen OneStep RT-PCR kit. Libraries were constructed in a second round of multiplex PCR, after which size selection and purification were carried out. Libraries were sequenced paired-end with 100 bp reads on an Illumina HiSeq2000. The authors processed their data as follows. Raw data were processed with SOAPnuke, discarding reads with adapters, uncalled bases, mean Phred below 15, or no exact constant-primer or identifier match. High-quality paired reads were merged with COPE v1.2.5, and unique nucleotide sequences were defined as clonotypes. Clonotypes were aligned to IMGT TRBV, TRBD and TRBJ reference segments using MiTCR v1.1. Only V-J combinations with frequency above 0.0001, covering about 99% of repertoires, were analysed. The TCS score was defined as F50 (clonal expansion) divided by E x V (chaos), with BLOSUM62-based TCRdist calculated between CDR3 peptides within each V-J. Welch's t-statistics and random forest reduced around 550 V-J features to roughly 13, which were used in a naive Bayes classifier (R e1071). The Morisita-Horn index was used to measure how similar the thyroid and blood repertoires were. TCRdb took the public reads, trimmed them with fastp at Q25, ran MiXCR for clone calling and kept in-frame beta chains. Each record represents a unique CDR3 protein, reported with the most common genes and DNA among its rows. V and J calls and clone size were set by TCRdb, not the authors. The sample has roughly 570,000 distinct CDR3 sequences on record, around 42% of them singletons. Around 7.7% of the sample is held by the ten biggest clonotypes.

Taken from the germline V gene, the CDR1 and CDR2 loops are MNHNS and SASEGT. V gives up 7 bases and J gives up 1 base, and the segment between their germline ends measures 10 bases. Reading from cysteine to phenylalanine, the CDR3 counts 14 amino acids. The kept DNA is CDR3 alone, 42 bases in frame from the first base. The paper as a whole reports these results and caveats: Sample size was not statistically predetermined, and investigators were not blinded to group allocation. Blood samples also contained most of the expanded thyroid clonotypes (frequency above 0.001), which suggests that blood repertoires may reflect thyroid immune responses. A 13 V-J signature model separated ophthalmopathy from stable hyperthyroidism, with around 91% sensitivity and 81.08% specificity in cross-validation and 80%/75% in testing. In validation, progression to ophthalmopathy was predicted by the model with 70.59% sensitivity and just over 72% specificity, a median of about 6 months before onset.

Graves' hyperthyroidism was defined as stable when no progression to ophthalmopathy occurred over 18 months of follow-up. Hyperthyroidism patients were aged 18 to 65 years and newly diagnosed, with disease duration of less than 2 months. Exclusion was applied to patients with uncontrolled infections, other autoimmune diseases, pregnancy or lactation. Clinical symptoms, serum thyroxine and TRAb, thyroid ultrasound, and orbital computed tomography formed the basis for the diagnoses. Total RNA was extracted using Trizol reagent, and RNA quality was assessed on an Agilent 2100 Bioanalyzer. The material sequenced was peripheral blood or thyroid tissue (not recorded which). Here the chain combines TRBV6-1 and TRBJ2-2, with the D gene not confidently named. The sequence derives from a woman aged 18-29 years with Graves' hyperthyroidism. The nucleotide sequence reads TGTGCCAGCACGGTAGGGAAGAACACCGGGGAGCTGTTTTTT. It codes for CASTVGKNTGELFF.